Listed below are T cell receptor beta chains from one sample, sequenced in a study of blood T cell repertoires in COVID-19. TCRdb keeps only in-frame clones here, not all; method: immunoSEQ multiplex PCR. The repertoire holds under 300,000 clones, about 90% seen once, with 7.2% in the top ten. Sequencing was performed on peripheral blood. All receptors come from a man in his fifties or sixties who had recovered from COVID-19. The CDR3 runs from the conserved cysteine through the conserved F or W. The D gene is left open where the match is weak.

TRBV6-5	14	TRBJ1-2	TRBD1	TGTGCCAGCAGGATTGGGACAGTCCCATGGGGCTACACCTTC	CASRIGTVPWGYTF
TRBV5-1	13	TRBJ1-2	TRBD1	TGCGCCAGCAGCACCGGGACAGGGGATGGCTACACCTTC	CASSTGTGDGYTF
TRBV6-5	16	TRBJ2-5	TRBD2	TGTGCCAGCAGTTACTCGGGACTAGCGGGGGGGGAGACCCAGTACTTC	CASSYSGLAGGETQYF
TRBV30	12	TRBJ1-3	-	TGTGCCTGGAGGCAAGGAGGCAACACCATATATTTT	CAWRQGGNTIYF
TRBV21-1	15	TRBJ2-1	-	TGTGCCAGCAGCAAAGTCCGGGACAGGGTGGATGAGCAGTTCTTC	CASSKVRDRVDEQFF
TRBV5-1	13	TRBJ2-7	TRBD2	TGCGCCAGTACCCGCGGGGGGGCCGACGAGCAGTACTTC	CASTRGGADEQYF
TRBV24-1	15	TRBJ2-1	-	TGTGCCACCAGTGACCCCGGGACTCCCTACAATGAGCAGTTCTTC	CATSDPGTPYNEQFF
TRBV5-1	16	TRBJ2-3	-	TGCGCCAGCAGCTTGGTAGGGGGGGCTCTCACAGATACGCAGTATTTT	CASSLVGGALTDTQYF
TRBV3-1/TRBV3-2	14	TRBJ2-5	-	TGTGCCAGCAGCCAAGGGGCCCTCGGAGAGACCCAGTACTTC	CASSQGALGETQYF
TRBV19	15	TRBJ2-2	TRBD1	TGTGCCAGTAACTTAGGGACAGGGGACACCGGGGAGCTGTTTTTT	CASNLGTGDTGELFF
TRBV24-1	13	TRBJ2-1	TRBD1	TGTGCCACCAGAGGACAGGTGACCGATGAGCAGTTCTTC	CATRGQVTDEQFF
TRBV30	14	TRBJ1-1	-	TGTGCCTGGAGTACCGGGCCCCCAGGGACTGAAGCTTTCTTT	CAWSTGPPGTEAFF
TRBV6-5	14	TRBJ2-5	-	TGTGCCAGCAGTTATGCCGACAAGCAAGAGACCCAGTACTTC	CASSYADKQETQYF
TRBV6-5	15	TRBJ1-1	TRBD1	TGTGCCGCCCAGCGAGGGGTACAGGGGATCACTGAAGCTTTCTTT	CAAQRGVQGITEAFF
TRBV3-1/TRBV3-2	12	TRBJ1-1	TRBD1	TGTGCCAGCAGCCAGACAGGGGCTGAAGCTTTCTTT	CASSQTGAEAFF
TRBV5-1	14	TRBJ2-2	-	TGCGCCAGCGCTCTTCCCTCTAAGACCGGGGAGCTGTTTTTT	CASALPSKTGELFF
TRBV5-1	16	TRBJ2-1	-	TGCGCCAGCAGCTTGGTCTTAACGGTAGCCTACAATGAGCAGTTCTTC	CASSLVLTVAYNEQFF
TRBV19	17	TRBJ2-4	-	TGTGCCAGTACCGACTCGGGCGGAGGCAGAAGCAAAAACATTCAGTACTTC	CASTDSGGGRSKNIQYF
TRBV6-1	11	TRBJ1-1	-	TGTGCCAGCAGTGAAGTCGCTGAAGCTTTCTTT	CASSEVAEAFF
TRBV28	15	TRBJ2-4	TRBD1	TGTGCCAGCAGTACAGGGGGCGCAACCAAAAACATTCAGTACTTC	CASSTGGATKNIQYF
TRBV7-8	16	TRBJ2-3	TRBD1	TGTGCCAGCAGCTTAGTACAGGGGTGGGACACAGATACGCAGTATTTT	CASSLVQGWDTDTQYF